Listed here is a single TCR beta chain. Germline CDR1 is SEHNR and CDR2 is FQNEAQ (reference sequence). The CDR3 is 15 residues long. J gave up 4 bases and V 1 base, and 4 bases lay outside the gene matches. Assay used: immunoSEQ multiplex PCR; TCRdb lists only in-frame clones, some missing. The sample includes some 130,000 clones, roughly 89% of them seen just once. The data stem from a study of control samples from healthy donors and cancer patients. The sequence came from a man younger than 35 in good health. Sequenced material: blood. The chain carries TRBV7-9 and TRBJ2-3, with TRBD1 matching 8 bases. The CDR3 nucleotides read TGTGCCAGCAGCTTAGTTCAGGGGGCGGCAGATACGCAGTATTTT. It encodes CASSLVQGAADTQYF. Looking up the rest from reference TRBV7-9 and TRBJ2-3 gives the full variable domain: DTGVSQNPRHKITKRGQNVTFRCDPISEHNRLYWYRQTLGQGPEFLTYFQNEAQLEKSRLLSDRFSAERPKGSFSTLEIQRTEQGDSAMYLCASSLVQGAADTQYFGPGTRLTVL.